The source of this T cell receptor (beta chain) is a study of Ad26.COV2.S vaccination and SARS-CoV-2 variants. As to treatment: around 19 received Ad26.COV2.S at low or high dose, single or two shots; five or six received placebo; per-sample allocation not given. Day 63 following the first vaccine or placebo injection was when the samples were taken. This vaccine is an Ad26 vector that expresses the Wuhan-strain SARS-CoV-2 spike. Repertoires were generated with immunoSEQ multiplex PCR, while TCRdb's copy carries only in-frame clones and drops some. The sample lists about 350,000 clones, 88% seen once, with around 6.4% in the top ten. Germline V gene data show CDR1 as MDHEN and CDR2 as SYDVKM. V lost 8 bases and J lost 1, with 23 bases in between. The CDR3 spans 17 residues.

The source of this sequence is a person aged 18-65 years who received the Ad26.COV2.S COVID-19 vaccine or a placebo. Specimen: peripheral blood, collected in a trial of Ad26.COV2.S vaccine versus placebo. This rearrangement joins TRBV28 to TRBJ1-1; D is undetermined. This CDR3 is CASQPPVGVGRNTEAFF. CDR3 sequence (DNA): TGTGCCAGCCAGCCACCCGTCGGCGTAGGAAGGAACACTGAAGCTTTCTTT. The full variable domain, in which reference TRBV28 and TRBJ1-1 provide the parts outside the CDR3, is DVKVTQSSRYLVKRTGEKVFLECVQDMDHENMFWYRQDPGLGLRLIYFSYDVKMKEKGDIPEGYSVSREKKERFSLILESASTNQTSMYLCASQPPVGVGRNTEAFFGQGTRLTVV.